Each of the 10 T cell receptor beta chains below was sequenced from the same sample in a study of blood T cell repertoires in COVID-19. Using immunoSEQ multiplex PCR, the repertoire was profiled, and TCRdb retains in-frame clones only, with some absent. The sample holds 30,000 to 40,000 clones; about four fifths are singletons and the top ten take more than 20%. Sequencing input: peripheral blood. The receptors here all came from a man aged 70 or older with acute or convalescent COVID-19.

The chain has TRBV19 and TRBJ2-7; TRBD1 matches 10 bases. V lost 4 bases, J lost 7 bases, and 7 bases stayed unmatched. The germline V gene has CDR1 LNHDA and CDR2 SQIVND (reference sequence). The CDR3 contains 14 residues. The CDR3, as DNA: TGTGCCAGTAGTAGCGGGACAGGGGTGGAGGAGCAGTACTTC. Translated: CASSSGTGVEEQYF. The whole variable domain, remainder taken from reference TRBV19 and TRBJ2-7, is DGGITQSPKYLFRKEGQNVTLSCEQNLNHDAMYWYRQDPGQGLRLIYYSQIVNDFQKGDIAEGYSVSREKKESFPLTVTSAQKNPTAFYLCASSSGTGVEEQYFGPGTRLTVT.

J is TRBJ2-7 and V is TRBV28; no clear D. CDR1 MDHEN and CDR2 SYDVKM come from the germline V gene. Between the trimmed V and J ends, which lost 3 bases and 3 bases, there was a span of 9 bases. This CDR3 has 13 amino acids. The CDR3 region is CASSFGQDYEQYF. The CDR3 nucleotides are TGTGCCAGCAGTTTCGGCCAGGACTACGAGCAGTACTTC.

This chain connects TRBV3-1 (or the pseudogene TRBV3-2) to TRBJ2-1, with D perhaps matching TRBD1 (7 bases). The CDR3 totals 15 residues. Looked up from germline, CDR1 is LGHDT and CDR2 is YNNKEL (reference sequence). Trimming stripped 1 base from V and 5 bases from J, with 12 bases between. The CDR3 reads CASSQAGGGNNEQFF. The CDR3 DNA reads TGTGCCAGCAGCCAAGCAGGAGGGGGCAACAATGAGCAGTTCTTC.

The chain's CDR3 is CASSSGQWPQHF. In nucleotides, the CDR3 is TGTGCCAGCAGTTCCGGACAGTGGCCCCAGCATTTT. The chain is built from TRBV28 and TRBJ1-5; D possibly corresponds to TRBD1 (6 bases). This CDR3 contains 12 residues. CDR1 and CDR2 (germline): MDHEN, SYDVKM. V was clipped by 4 bases and J by 9 bases, with 10 bases between them.

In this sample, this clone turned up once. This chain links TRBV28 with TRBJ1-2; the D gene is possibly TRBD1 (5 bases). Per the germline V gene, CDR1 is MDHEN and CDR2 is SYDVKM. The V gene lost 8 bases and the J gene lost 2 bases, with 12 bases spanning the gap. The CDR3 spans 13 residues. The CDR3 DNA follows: TGTGCCAGCGGGGGGACCCTCAACTATGGCTACACCTTC. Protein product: CASGGTLNYGYTF.

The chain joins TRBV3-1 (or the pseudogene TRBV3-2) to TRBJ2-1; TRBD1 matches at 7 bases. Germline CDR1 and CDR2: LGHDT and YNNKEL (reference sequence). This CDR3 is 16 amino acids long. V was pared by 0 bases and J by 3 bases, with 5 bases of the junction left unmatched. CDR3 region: CASSQDLGQSYNEQFF. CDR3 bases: TGTGCCAGCAGCCAAGATCTGGGACAGAGCTACAATGAGCAGTTCTTC.

CDR3 amino acids: CASSRPGLAENAYNEQFF. DNA of the CDR3: TGTGCCAGTAGTAGACCTGGACTAGCGGAAAACGCCTACAATGAGCAGTTCTTC. The chain carries TRBV19 and TRBJ2-1; 10 bases line up with TRBD2. The CDR3 covers 18 residues. The V gene end was trimmed by 4 bases and the J gene end by 2 bases; junction bases not matched to a gene: 11. Germline CDR1 is LNHDA and CDR2 is SQIVND (reference sequence).

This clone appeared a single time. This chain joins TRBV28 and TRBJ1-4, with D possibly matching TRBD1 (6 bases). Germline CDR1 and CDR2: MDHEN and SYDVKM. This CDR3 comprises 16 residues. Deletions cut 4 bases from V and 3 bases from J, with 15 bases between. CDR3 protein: CASSSPRDNANEKLFF. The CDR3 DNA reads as TGTGCCAGCAGTTCGCCCCGGGACAACGCTAATGAAAAACTGTTTTTT.

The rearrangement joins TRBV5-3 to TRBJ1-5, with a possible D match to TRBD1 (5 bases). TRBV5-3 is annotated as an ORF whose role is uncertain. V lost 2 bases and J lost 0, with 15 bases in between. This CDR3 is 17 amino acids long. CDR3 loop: CARSLGRGFYSNQPQHF. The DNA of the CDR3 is TGTGCCAGAAGCTTAGGCCGGGGGTTTTATAGCAATCAGCCCCAGCATTTT.

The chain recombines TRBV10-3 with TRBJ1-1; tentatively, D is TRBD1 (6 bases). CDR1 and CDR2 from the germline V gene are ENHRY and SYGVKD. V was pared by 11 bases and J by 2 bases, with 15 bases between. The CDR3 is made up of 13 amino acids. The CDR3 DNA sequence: TGTGCCGTTCTTCAACAGGGAAACACTGAAGCTTTCTTT. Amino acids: CAVLQQGNTEAFF.